A single sample gave rise to the 12 T cell receptor beta chains below, sequenced in a study of neurological immune-mediated disorders. In TCRdb, the 5' RACE reads were re-called with MiXCR into one record per CDR3 protein. The sample yields tens of thousands of distinct CDR3 sequences, less than 5.5% seen once. The sequenced material came from PBMCs. Every receptor here comes from a man under 40 with multiple sclerosis.

Ten or more counts support this clonotype. This chain links TRBV20-1 with TRBJ1-1; no definite D call. Germline values: CDR1 DFQATT, CDR2 SNEGSKA (reference sequence). The V and J ends lost 5 bases and 1 base respectively, with 8 bases between them. CDR3 length equals 12 residues. Here the CDR3 reads CSARGWNTEAFF. The CDR3 DNA is TGCAGTGCTCGGGGATGGAACACTGAAGCTTTCTTT.

This clonotype occurred many times. The gene calls are TRBV6-5 and TRBJ1-1, with D uncertain. The CDR3 consists of 13 residues. V dropped 2 bases and J dropped 5 bases, with 9 bases sitting between them. The V gene's germline CDR1 is MNHEY and CDR2 SVGAGI. CDR3 sequence: CASSYDGLTEAFF. The DNA for the CDR3 is TGTGCCAGCAGTTACGACGGGTTGACTGAAGCTTTCTTT.

This clonotype has at least ten counts. The V and J genes are TRBV20-1 and TRBJ1-1; D gene unclear. This CDR3 spans 14 amino acids. Looked up from germline, CDR1 is DFQATT and CDR2 is SNEGSKA (reference sequence). V was shortened by 5 bases and J by 6 bases, with 19 bases between the two germline ends. The CDR3, as DNA: TGCAGTGCTCCCGAGGTGAACAGAGCGGCTGAAGCTTTCTTT. It translates to CSAPEVNRAAEAFF.

This clonotype was observed at least ten times. The DNA for the CDR3 is TGTGCCAGCACCGAGACCGGGGTACAGCCCACTGAAGCTTTCTTT. It is translated as CASTETGVQPTEAFF. This chain joins TRBV6-5 and TRBJ1-1; D not resolved. Germline CDR1 and CDR2: MNHEY and SVGAGI. Trimming took off 7 bases at V and 4 bases at J, with 19 bases between the two ends. The CDR3 consists of 15 residues.

The V and J genes are TRBV5-1 and TRBJ2-2; D remains unclear. Trimming stripped 5 bases from V and 7 bases from J, with 6 bases between. Germline V gene lookup returns CDR1 SGHRS and CDR2 YFSETQ. This CDR3 spans 11 amino acids. The CDR3 region has the DNA TGCGCCAGCAGATACGGCGGGGAGCTGTTTTTT. Its translation is CASRYGGELFF.

The sample holds a few counts of this clonotype. V gene TRBV5-1 combines with J gene TRBJ1-5; no clear D gene. Germline-derived CDR1 and CDR2 are SGHRS and YFSETQ. Trimming took off 1 base at V and 3 bases at J, with 11 bases between the two ends. This CDR3 comprises 15 residues. The CDR3 DNA sequence: TGCGCCAGCAGCTTGTCAGGATCGGACAATCAGCCCCAGCATTTT. Encoded protein: CASSLSGSDNQPQHF.

This clonotype was observed at least ten times. This chain connects TRBV20-1 to TRBJ1-1; D is perhaps TRBD1 (5 bases). Germline CDR1 DFQATT, CDR2 SNEGSKA (reference sequence). V lost 1 base and J 4 bases, leaving 10 bases between the germline ends. There are 13 residues in the CDR3. CDR3 protein: CSARGGSGTEAFF. DNA for the CDR3: TGCAGTGCTAGAGGGGGGTCGGGCACTGAAGCTTTCTTT.

This clonotype was picked up many times. The rearrangement uses TRBV5-1 and TRBJ1-1; a weak D match, TRBD1 (6 bases). CDR3 length: 14 amino acids. Trimming shortened V by 3 bases and J by 3 bases, and 12 bases separated the two germline ends. Germline values: CDR1 SGHRS, CDR2 YFSETQ. This chain's CDR3 is CASSSGQRDTEAFF. CDR3 nucleotide sequence: TGCGCCAGCAGCTCCGGACAGCGGGACACTGAAGCTTTCTTT.

In its sample, this clonotype was seen a few times. The V gene is TRBV2, the J gene TRBJ1-1, with D perhaps matching TRBD1 (5 bases). Germline V gives CDR1 SNHLY, CDR2 FYNNEI. Trimming stripped 5 bases from V and 6 bases from J, with 16 bases between. The CDR3 runs 14 residues. The CDR3 protein is CASSQVGVNAEAFF. CDR3 DNA: TGTGCCAGCAGTCAAGTGGGGGTCAACGCTGAAGCTTTCTTT. Filled out from reference TRBV2 and TRBJ1-1, the complete variable domain reads EPEVTQTPSHQVTQMGQEVILRCVPISNHLYFYWYRQILGQKVEFLVSFYNNEISEKSEIFDDQFSVERPDGSNFTLKIRSTKLEDSAMYFCASSQVGVNAEAFFGQGTRLTVV.

This clonotype has a count of ten or more. The genes are TRBV7-9 and TRBJ1-1, with a weak D call TRBD1 (5 bases). The CDR3 runs 14 residues. V was clipped by 5 bases and J by 6 bases, with 16 bases between them. Germline loops: CDR1 SEHNR, CDR2 FQNEAQ (reference sequence). The CDR3 here is CASSAPGGSAEAFF. DNA of the CDR3: TGTGCCAGCAGCGCCCCGGGGGGGAGCGCTGAAGCTTTCTTT.

In this sample, this clonotype turned up many times. The gene calls are TRBV5-6 and TRBJ2-1, with TRBD2 as a possible D gene (5 bases). Germline assignment: CDR1 SGHDT and CDR2 YYEEEE. V lost 0 bases and J 7 bases, leaving 11 bases between the germline ends. The length of the CDR3 is 14 residues. CDR3: CASSLGGGLNEQFF. In nucleotides, the CDR3 is TGTGCCAGCAGCTTGGGAGGCGGGCTTAATGAGCAGTTCTTC. The whole variable domain, filled in from reference TRBV5-6 and TRBJ2-1, reads DAGVTQSPTHLIKTRGQQVTLRCSPKSGHDTVSWYQQALGQGPQFIFQYYEEEERQRGNFPDRFSGHQFPNYSSELNVNALLLGDSALYLCASSLGGGLNEQFFGPGTRLTVL.

This clonotype was seen at least ten times. The rearrangement uses TRBV6-2 or TRBV6-3 and TRBJ1-1; D remains ambiguous. The CDR3 has 13 amino acids. Germline CDR1 MNHEY, CDR2 SVGEGT. Trimming stripped 4 bases from V and 2 bases from J, with 8 bases between. The CDR3 region is CASSSVSNTEAFF. The CDR3 nucleotides read TGTGCCAGCAGTTCGGTTAGTAACACTGAAGCTTTCTTT.